The sequence of this T cell receptor (beta chain) was determined in a study of T cell responses to AZD1222 COVID-19 vaccine. The CDR3 loop spans 14 amino acids. Per the germline V gene, CDR1 is SNHLY and CDR2 is FYNNEI. V shed 7 bases and J 2 bases; nucleotides not matched to a gene: 6. Method: immunoSEQ multiplex PCR; TCRdb's copy keeps in-frame clones and lacks some. The data contain 150,000 to 200,000 clones, over 80% of them singletons. This sequence joins TRBV2 and TRBJ2-7; 9 positions agree with TRBD2. The sequencing here drew on peripheral blood, taken on day 0 of AZD1222 vaccination. The clonotype comes from an adult in good health. In nucleotides, the CDR3 is TGTGCCAGCACCCGAGCGGGGGGAACCTACGAGCAGTACTTC. It codes for CASTRAGGTYEQYF.